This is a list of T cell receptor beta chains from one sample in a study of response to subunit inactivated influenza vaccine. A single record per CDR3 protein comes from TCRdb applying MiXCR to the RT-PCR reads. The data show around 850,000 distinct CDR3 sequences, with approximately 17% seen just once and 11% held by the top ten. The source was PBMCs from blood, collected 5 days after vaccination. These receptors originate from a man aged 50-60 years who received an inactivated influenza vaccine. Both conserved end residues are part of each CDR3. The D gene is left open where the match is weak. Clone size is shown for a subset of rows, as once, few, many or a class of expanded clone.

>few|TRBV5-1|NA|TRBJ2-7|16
CASSARLGSSTYEQYF
TGCGCCAGCAGCGCGCGGCTCGGCAGTAGCACCTACGAGCAGTACTTC
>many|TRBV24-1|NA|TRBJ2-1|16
CATSDRTSPGNNEQFF
TGTGCCACCAGTGATCGAACGTCCCCCGGCAACAATGAGCAGTTCTTC
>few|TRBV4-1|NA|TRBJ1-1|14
CASSQRALNTEAFF
TGCGCCAGCAGCCAACGGGCTTTGAACACTGAAGCTTTCTTT
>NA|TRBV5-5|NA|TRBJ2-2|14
CAGSLRGGTGELFF
TGTGCCGGCAGCTTGAGGGGGGGCACCGGGGAGCTGTTTTTT
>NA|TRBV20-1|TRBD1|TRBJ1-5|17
CSARPFGTEYSNQPQHF
TGCAGTGCCCGTCCTTTTGGGACAGAATATAGCAATCAGCCCCAGCATTTT
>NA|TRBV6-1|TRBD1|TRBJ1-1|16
CASIRSGTGANTEAFF
TGTGCCAGCATAAGATCCGGGACAGGGGCGAACACTGAAGCTTTCTTT
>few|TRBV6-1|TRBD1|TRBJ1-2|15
CASRNVQGAPGGYTF
TGTGCCAGCAGAAACGTACAGGGGGCGCCCGGTGGCTACACCTTC
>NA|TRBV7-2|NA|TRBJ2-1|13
CASSQAGDNEQFF
TGTGCCAGCAGCCAAGCGGGCGACAATGAGCAGTTCTTC
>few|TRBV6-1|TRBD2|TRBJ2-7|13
CASSAGLAVQQYF
TGTGCCAGCAGTGCGGGACTAGCAGTTCAGCAGTACTTC
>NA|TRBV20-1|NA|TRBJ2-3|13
CSAREDSFDTQYF
TGCAGTGCTAGAGAGGACAGTTTCGATACGCAGTATTTT
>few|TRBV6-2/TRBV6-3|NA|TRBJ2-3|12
CASSDSRGTQYF
TGTGCCAGCAGCGACAGCCGGGGTACGCAGTATTTT
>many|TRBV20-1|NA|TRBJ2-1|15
CSAPSRWSSYNEQFF
TGCAGTGCCCCGTCGCGGTGGAGCTCCTACAATGAGCAGTTCTTC
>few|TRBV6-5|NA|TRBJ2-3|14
CASSWADPTDTQYF
TGTGCCAGCAGTTGGGCAGACCCCACAGATACGCAGTATTTT
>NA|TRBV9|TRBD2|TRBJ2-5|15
CASSPKGTSLETQYF
TGTGCCAGCAGCCCTAAAGGGACTAGCCTAGAGACCCAGTACTTC
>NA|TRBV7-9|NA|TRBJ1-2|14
CASSSQGKFYGYTF
TGTGCCAGCAGCAGCCAGGGAAAATTCTATGGCTACACCTTC
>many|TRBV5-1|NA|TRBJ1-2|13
CASSVGRDYGYTF
TGCGCCAGCAGCGTCGGCCGTGACTATGGCTACACCTTC
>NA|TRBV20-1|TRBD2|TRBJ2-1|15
CSARGAGGKYNEQFF
TGCAGTGCTAGAGGAGCGGGAGGCAAATACAATGAGCAGTTCTTC
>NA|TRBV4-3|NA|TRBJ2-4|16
CASSQDLGRAKNIQYF
TGCGCCAGCAGCCAAGACCTTGGACGAGCCAAAAACATTCAGTACTTC
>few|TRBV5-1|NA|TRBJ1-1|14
CASSLEGMGTEAFF
TGCGCCAGCAGCTTGGAGGGCATGGGCACTGAAGCTTTCTTT
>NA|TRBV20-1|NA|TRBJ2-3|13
CSGPGLDTDTQYF
TGCAGTGGCCCGGGACTCGACACAGATACGCAGTATTTT
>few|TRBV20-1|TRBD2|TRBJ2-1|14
CSVQSGRRYNEQFF
TGCAGTGTTCAAAGCGGGAGGAGATACAATGAGCAGTTCTTC
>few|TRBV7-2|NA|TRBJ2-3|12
CASSHQTLEQYF
TGTGCCAGCAGCCACCAAACATTGGAGCAGTATTTT
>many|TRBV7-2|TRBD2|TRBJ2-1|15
CASSLELAGGNEQFF
TGTGCCAGCAGCTTAGAACTAGCGGGGGGCAATGAGCAGTTCTTC
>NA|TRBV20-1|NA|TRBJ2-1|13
CSARALSEGEQFF
TGCAGTGCTAGAGCTCTCTCCGAGGGTGAGCAGTTCTTC
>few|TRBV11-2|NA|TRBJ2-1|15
CASSQYAAPSTEQFF
TGTGCCAGCAGCCAGTATGCGGCCCCCTCGACTGAGCAGTTCTTC
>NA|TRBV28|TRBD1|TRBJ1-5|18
CASSRLGQTGVEYQPQHF
TGTGCCAGCAGTCGGCTGGGCCAGACAGGGGTTGAATATCAGCCCCAGCATTTT
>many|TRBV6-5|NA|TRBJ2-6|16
CASSYRELSGANVLTF
TGTGCCAGCAGTTATAGGGAGCTCTCTGGGGCCAACGTCCTGACTTTC
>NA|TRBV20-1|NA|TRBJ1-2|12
CSARLQVSGYTF
TGCAGTGCTAGATTACAGGTTTCCGGCTACACCTTC
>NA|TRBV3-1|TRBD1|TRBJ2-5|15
CASSTGQEKGETQYF
TGTGCCAGCAGCACCGGACAGGAGAAGGGAGAGACCCAGTACTTC
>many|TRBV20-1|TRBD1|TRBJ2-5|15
CSAVPGQGALQTQYF
TGCAGTGCGGTTCCGGGACAGGGGGCTCTGCAGACCCAGTACTTC
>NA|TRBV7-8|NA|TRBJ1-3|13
CASSRTAGNTIYF
TGTGCCAGCAGTCGGACGGCTGGAAACACCATATATTTT
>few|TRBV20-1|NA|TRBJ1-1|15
CSAREGSGLNTEAFF
TGCAGTGCTAGAGAAGGATCGGGCCTGAACACTGAAGCTTTCTTT
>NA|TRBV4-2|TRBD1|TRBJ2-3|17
CASSQDFGTGWTDTQYF
TGTGCCAGCAGCCAAGATTTCGGGACAGGGTGGACAGATACGCAGTATTTT
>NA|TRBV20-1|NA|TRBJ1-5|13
CSGEGLWNQPQHF
TGCAGTGGGGAGGGACTTTGGAATCAGCCCCAGCATTTT
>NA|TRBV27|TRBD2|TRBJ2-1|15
CASSLWASGSDEQFF
TGTGCCAGCAGTTTATGGGCTAGCGGGAGCGATGAGCAGTTCTTC
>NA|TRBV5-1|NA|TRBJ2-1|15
CASSLATRPAEEQFF
TGCGCCAGCAGCTTGGCGACTAGGCCTGCAGAGGAGCAGTTCTTC
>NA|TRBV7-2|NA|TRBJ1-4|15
CASSSNTGSNEKLFF
TGTGCCAGCAGCTCTAACACAGGGTCTAATGAAAAACTGTTTTTT
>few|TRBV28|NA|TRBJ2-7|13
CASTFGRGFKQYF
TGTGCCAGCACTTTTGGGCGGGGATTCAAGCAGTACTTC
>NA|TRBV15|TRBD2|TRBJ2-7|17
CATSGGAISGSPYEQYF
TGTGCCACCAGCGGGGGGGCGATTAGCGGGAGTCCCTACGAGCAGTACTTC
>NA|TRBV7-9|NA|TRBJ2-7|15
CASSAPGGSVHEQYF
TGTGCCAGCAGCGCCCCTGGGGGAAGTGTCCACGAGCAGTACTTC
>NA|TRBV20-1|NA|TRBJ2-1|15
CSARDGRLVYNEQFF
TGCAGTGCTAGAGATGGCCGACTAGTTTACAATGAGCAGTTCTTC
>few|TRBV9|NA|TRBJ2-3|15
CASSVESTSTDTQYF
TGTGCCAGCAGCGTAGAAAGCACCAGCACAGATACGCAGTATTTT
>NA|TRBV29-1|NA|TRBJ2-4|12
CSVAPAKNIQYF
TGCAGCGTTGCCCCAGCCAAAAACATTCAGTACTTC
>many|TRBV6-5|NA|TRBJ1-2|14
CASSYRATNYGYTF
TGTGCCAGCAGTTATCGGGCCACTAACTATGGCTACACCTTC
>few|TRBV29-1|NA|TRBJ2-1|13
CSVGQTNYNEQFF
TGCAGCGTTGGACAGACCAACTACAATGAGCAGTTCTTC
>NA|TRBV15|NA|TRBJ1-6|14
CATSGPRRNSPLHF
TGTGCCACCTCCGGGCCCCGCCGCAATTCACCCCTCCACTTT
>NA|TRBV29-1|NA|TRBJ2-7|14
CSLGVGRGSYEQYF
TGCAGCCTGGGGGTTGGAAGAGGCTCCTACGAGCAGTACTTC
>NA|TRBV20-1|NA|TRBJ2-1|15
CSANPTRENYNEQFF
TGCAGTGCTAACCCAACAAGGGAGAACTACAATGAGCAGTTCTTC
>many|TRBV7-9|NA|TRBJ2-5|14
CASSLASGLQTQYF
TGTGCCAGCAGCTTAGCTTCAGGCTTGCAGACCCAGTACTTC
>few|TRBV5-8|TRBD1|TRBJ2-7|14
CASRLRDRGYEQYF
TGTGCCAGCAGACTCCGGGACAGGGGCTACGAGCAGTACTTC
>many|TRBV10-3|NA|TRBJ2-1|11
CAISESREQFF
TGTGCCATCAGTGAGTCGAGGGAGCAGTTCTTC
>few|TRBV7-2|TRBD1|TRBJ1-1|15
CASSIDRGRPELSFF
TGTGCCAGCAGCATCGACAGGGGCCGCCCCGAGTTGTCTTTCTTT
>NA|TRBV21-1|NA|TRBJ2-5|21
CASSYPTRRTSGHLGQETQYF
TGTGCCAGCAGCTACCCAACCCGGAGGACTAGCGGCCACTTGGGGCAAGAGACCCAGTACTTC
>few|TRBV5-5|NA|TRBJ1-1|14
CASSLRFMNTEAFF
TGTGCCAGCAGCCTCAGATTCATGAACACTGAAGCTTTCTTT
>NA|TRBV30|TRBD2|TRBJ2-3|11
CASPSGNTQYF
TGTGCCTCTCCTAGCGGGAATACGCAGTATTTT
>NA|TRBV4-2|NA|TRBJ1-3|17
CASSQESSGGSGNTIYF
TGTGCCAGCAGCCAAGAATCGAGTGGGGGCTCTGGAAACACCATATATTTT
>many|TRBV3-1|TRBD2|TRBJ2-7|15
CASSQGTSGSYEQYF
TGTGCCAGCAGCCAAGGGACTAGCGGGAGCTACGAGCAGTACTTC